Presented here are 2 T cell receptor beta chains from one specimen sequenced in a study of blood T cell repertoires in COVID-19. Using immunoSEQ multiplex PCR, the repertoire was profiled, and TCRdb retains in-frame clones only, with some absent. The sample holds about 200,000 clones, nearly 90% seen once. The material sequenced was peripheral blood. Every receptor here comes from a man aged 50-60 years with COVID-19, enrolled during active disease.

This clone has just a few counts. This chain's CDR3 is CASSLDGGTSGRPFPYEQYF. For the CDR3, the DNA is TGTGCCAGCAGTTTAGATGGTGGGACTAGCGGGAGGCCCTTCCCATACGAGCAGTACTTC. This sequence joins TRBV27 and TRBJ2-7, with TRBD2 matching over 15 bases. This CDR3 spans 20 amino acids. The germline gives CDR1 MNHEY, CDR2 SMNVEV (reference sequence). Trimming at V came to 2 bases and at J to 4 bases, leaving 15 bases not matched to a gene.

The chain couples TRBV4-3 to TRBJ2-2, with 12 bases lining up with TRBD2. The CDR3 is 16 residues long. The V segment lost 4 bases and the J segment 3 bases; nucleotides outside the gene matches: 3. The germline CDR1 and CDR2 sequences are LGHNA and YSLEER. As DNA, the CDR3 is TGCGCCAGCAGCCTTGGACTAGCGGGGCACACCGGGGAGCTGTTTTTT. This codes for CASSLGLAGHTGELFF.